Below, 11 T cell receptor beta chains from the same sample are listed, as sequenced in a study of cytomegalovirus exposure and HLA in healthy donors. Primers for the PCR totalled 60 Vbeta and 13 Jbeta. Clones were sequenced by immunoSEQ multiplex PCR, and TCRdb holds only the in-frame ones, with some missing. The repertoire includes some 130,000 clones, around 78% of them detected once, and about 1.8% sits in the top ten. Sequencing was performed on PBMCs. These receptors all stem from a woman aged 50 to 65 in good health and CMV-seronegative.

A single count supports this clone. This chain connects TRBV21-1 to TRBJ2-7; the table's D gene call, TRBD1, was not cross checked with the DNA. TRBV21-1 is a pseudogene segment. The CDR3 is made up of 15 amino acids. CDR3 DNA: TGTGCCAGCAGCAAAGCGTCCCAGGGGCTGGGAGAGCAGTACGTC. It specifies CASSKASQGLGEQYV.

V is TRBV5-1 and J is TRBJ2-6; D remains unclear. The germline CDR1 and CDR2 sequences are SGHRS and YFSETQ. The ends were cut back, 4 bases at V and 3 bases at J, with 11 bases in the middle. CDR3 length: 15 residues. In nucleotides, the CDR3 is TGCGCCAGCAGCCCGCTGCTGAGTGGGGCCAACGTCCTGACTTTC. It codes for CASSPLLSGANVLTF.

The chain carries TRBV29-1 and TRBJ2-2; 10 bases line up with TRBD1. The trim removed 8 bases at V and 5 bases at J, leaving 5 bases unmatched. The CDR3 spans 13 residues. Germline CDR1 is SQVTM and CDR2 is ANQGSEA. CDR3 protein: CSSRTGGTGELFF. For the CDR3, the DNA is TGCAGCTCCCGGACAGGGGGTACCGGGGAGCTGTTTTTT.

This CDR3 is CAISDLATTNEQFF. For the CDR3, the DNA is TGTGCCATCAGTGATCTAGCGACCACCAATGAGCAGTTCTTC. V usage is TRBV10-3 and J usage is TRBJ2-1; a weak D match, TRBD2 (6 bases). Germline CDR1 ENHRY, CDR2 SYGVKD. With 3 bases removed from V and 6 bases from J, the gap between germline ends came to 12 bases. The CDR3 is 14 amino acids.

The V gene is TRBV18, the J gene TRBJ2-3; TRBD1 agrees at 8 bases. Germline V gene sequence: CDR1 KGHSH, CDR2 LQKENI. The trim removed 3 bases at V and 5 bases at J, leaving 13 bases unmatched. The CDR3 contains 17 residues. The CDR3 region has the DNA TGTGCCAGCTCACCCTTTTCGAACACAGGGGGAAAAGATACGCAGTATTTT. Its protein product is CASSPFSNTGGKDTQYF.

The rearrangement uses TRBV21-1 and TRBJ2-7; TRBD2 was called by the table and not checked on the DNA. TRBV21-1 is a pseudogene locus. This CDR3 has 17 residues. CDR3 region: CASSKVGTSSSSYEQYV. Here the CDR3 DNA reads TGTGCCAGCAGCAAAGTCGGGACTAGCTCTAGCTCCTACGAGCAGTACGTC.

The CDR3 DNA reads as TGTGCCAGCAGTGGAACAGGGAATAATTCACCCCTCCACTTT. Its translation: CASSGTGNNSPLHF. The chain recombines TRBV6-1 with TRBJ1-6, with D maybe TRBD1 (6 bases). The CDR3 sequence is 14 residues long. Germline-derived CDR1 and CDR2 are MNHNS and SASEGT. The V gene lost 4 bases and the J gene lost 5 bases, with 9 bases spanning the gap.

The genes are TRBV5-1 and TRBJ1-4, with TRBD1 as a possible D gene (5 bases). This CDR3 comprises 17 residues. CDR1 is SGHRS, CDR2 YFSETQ, per germline. V was cut by 4 bases and J by 0 bases, with 16 bases left in between. CDR3 sequence reads: CASSLRPGVSTNEKLFF. The CDR3 region has the DNA TGCGCCAGCAGCCTTCGGCCGGGGGTGTCAACTAATGAAAAACTGTTTTTT. Full variable domain (remainder filled in from reference TRBV5-1 and TRBJ1-4): KAGVTQTPRYLIKTRGQQVTLSCSPISGHRSVSWYQQTPGQGLQFLFEYFSETQRNKGNFPGRFSGRQFSNSRSEMNVSTLELGDSALYLCASSLRPGVSTNEKLFFGSGTQLSVL.

The chain employs TRBV7-8 and TRBJ2-2; a possible D gene is TRBD2 (5 bases). This CDR3 contains 12 residues. V gave up 6 bases and J gave up 7 bases, with 9 bases separating them. Germline CDR1 SGHVS, CDR2 FQNEAQ. The DNA for the CDR3 is TGTGCCAGCAGTCCGAGGGTCGGGGAGCTGTTTTTT. Its protein is CASSPRVGELFF.

This chain connects TRBV29-1 to TRBJ1-1; D possibly corresponds to TRBD1 (6 bases). Germline CDR1 SQVTM, CDR2 ANQGSEA. Trimming removed 6 bases at V and 4 bases at J, with 18 bases between. The CDR3 covers 14 residues. The CDR3 DNA sequence: TGCAGCGTGGGGGCGATTCAGTCTAGCACTGAAGCTTTCTTT. This sequence encodes CSVGAIQSSTEAFF.

The CDR3 DNA is TGCAGCGCCGCCGTACGCGGCGGCTACACCTTC. Translation: CSAAVRGGYTF. This chain uses TRBV20-1 with TRBJ1-2; D ambiguous. The CDR3 extends over 11 amino acids. From germline, CDR1 is DFQATT and CDR2 SNEGSKA (reference sequence).